These 4 T cell receptor beta chains were sequenced from one sample in a study of identical twins. One entry per CDR3 protein results from TCRdb running MiXCR on the 5' RACE reads. The data show around 240,000 distinct CDR3 sequences, 10% to 13% seen once. Sequencing was done on a sample of memory T cells sorted from blood. Receptors originate from a man over 45 in good health.

The rearrangement joins TRBV4-1 to TRBJ2-7, with D possibly TRBD2 on 6 matching bases. The CDR3 runs to 14 residues. V was cut by 1 base and J by 3 bases, with 10 bases left in between. Germline CDR1 reads MGHRA; CDR2 reads YSYEKL. The CDR3 DNA is TGCGCCAGCAGCCAAGGGGACTTGGGCTACGAGCAGTACTTC. Its translation: CASSQGDLGYEQYF.

This clonotype has a handful of counts. The CDR3 spells CASSYGETQYF. The CDR3 DNA reads TGTGCCAGCAGTTACGGGGAGACCCAGTACTTC. The V call is TRBV6-5, the J call TRBJ2-5; D unclear. The CDR3 totals 11 residues. The germline gives CDR1 MNHEY, CDR2 SVGAGI. Trimming cost V 2 bases and J 5 bases, with 3 bases left between them.

This chain links TRBV4-3 with TRBJ2-1, with D perhaps TRBD1 (5 bases). The CDR3 loop spans 15 amino acids. V was pared by 0 bases and J by 5 bases, with 11 bases between. Germline V CDR1 and CDR2: LGHNA, YSLEER. Here the CDR3 reads CASSQDTGRDNEQFF. As DNA, the CDR3 is TGCGCCAGCAGCCAAGATACCGGCAGGGACAATGAGCAGTTCTTC.

This CDR3 reads CASSQQLAGQDTQYF. In nucleotides, the CDR3 is TGCGCCAGCAGCCAACAACTAGCGGGCCAAGATACGCAGTATTTT. The V call is TRBV4-3, the J call TRBJ2-3, with 9 positions matching TRBD2. The CDR3 contains 15 residues. Germline CDR1 LGHNA, CDR2 YSLEER. The V segment lost 2 bases and the J segment 5 bases; nucleotides outside the gene matches: 5.